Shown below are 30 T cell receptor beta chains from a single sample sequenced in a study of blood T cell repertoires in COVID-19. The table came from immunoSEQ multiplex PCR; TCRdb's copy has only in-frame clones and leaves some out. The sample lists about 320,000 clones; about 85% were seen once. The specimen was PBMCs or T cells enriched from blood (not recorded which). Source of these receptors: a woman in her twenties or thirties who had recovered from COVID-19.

CDR3 loop: CASSQLGTLSSYEQYF. The CDR3 nucleotides read TGCGCCAGCAGCCAACTTGGGACACTCAGCTCCTACGAGCAGTACTTC. The chain employs TRBV4-1 and TRBJ2-7, with TRBD1 as a possible D gene (6 bases). Deletions cut 2 bases from V and 0 bases from J, with 14 bases between. Per germline, CDR1 MGHRA and CDR2 YSYEKL. This CDR3 spans 16 amino acids.

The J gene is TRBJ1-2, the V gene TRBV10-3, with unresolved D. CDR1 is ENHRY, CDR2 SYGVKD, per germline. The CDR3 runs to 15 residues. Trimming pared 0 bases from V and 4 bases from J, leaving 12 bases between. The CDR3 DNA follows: TGTGCCATCAGTGAGTCTGACTTCCAACCCTATGGCTACACCTTC. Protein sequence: CAISESDFQPYGYTF.

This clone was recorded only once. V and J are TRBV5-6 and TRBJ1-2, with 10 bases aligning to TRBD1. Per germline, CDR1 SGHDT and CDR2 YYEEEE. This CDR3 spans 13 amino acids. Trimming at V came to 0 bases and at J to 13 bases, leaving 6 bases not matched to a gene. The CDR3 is CASSLGQGAPGTF. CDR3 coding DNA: TGTGCCAGCAGCTTGGGACAGGGGGCCCCCGGCACCTTC.

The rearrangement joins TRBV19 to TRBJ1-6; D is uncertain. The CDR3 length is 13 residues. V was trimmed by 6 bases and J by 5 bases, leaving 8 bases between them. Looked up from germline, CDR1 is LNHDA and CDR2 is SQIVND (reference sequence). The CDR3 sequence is CASRGGHNSPLHF. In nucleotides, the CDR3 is TGTGCCAGTAGAGGAGGACATAATTCACCCCTCCACTTT. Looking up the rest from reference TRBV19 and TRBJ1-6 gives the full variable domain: DGGITQSPKYLFRKEGQNVTLSCEQNLNHDAMYWYRQDPGQGLRLIYYSQIVNDFQKGDIAEGYSVSREKKESFPLTVTSAQKNPTAFYLCASRGGHNSPLHFGNGTRLTVT.

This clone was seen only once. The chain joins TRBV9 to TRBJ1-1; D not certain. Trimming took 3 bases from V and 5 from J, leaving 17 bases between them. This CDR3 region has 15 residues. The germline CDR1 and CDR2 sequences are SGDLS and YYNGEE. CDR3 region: CASSGEGPGRTEAFF. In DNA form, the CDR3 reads TGTGCCAGCAGCGGAGAGGGCCCCGGGAGAACTGAAGCTTTCTTT.

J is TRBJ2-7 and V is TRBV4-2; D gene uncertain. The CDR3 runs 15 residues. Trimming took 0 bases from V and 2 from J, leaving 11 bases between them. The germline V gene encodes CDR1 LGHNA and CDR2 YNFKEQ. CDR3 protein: CASSQDGLEAYEQYF. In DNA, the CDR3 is TGTGCCAGCAGCCAAGATGGGCTGGAAGCCTACGAGCAGTACTTC.

The CDR3 reads CASSSQRDRFTGELFF. The CDR3 nucleotides read TGTGCCAGCAGCTCCCAAAGGGACAGATTCACCGGGGAGCTGTTTTTT. The V gene is TRBV13, the J gene TRBJ2-2; the match to TRBD1 covers 7 bases. V dropped 4 bases and J dropped 4; count of bases not matched to a gene: 9. Germline lookup yields CDR1 PRHDT and CDR2 FYEKMQ (reference sequence). The CDR3 runs 16 residues. Variable domain in full (rest from reference TRBV13 and TRBJ2-2): AAGVIQSPRHLIKEKRETATLKCYPIPRHDTVYWYQQGPGQDPQFLISFYEKMQSDKGSIPDRFSAQQFSDYHSELNMSSLELGDSALYFCASSSQRDRFTGELFFGEGSRLTVL.

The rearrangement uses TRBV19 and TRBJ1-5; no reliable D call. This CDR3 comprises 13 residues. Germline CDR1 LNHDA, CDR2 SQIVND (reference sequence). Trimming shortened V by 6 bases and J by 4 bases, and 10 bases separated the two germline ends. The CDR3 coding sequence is TGTGCCAGTAGCCCGGTTCAAAATCAGCCCCAGCATTTT. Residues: CASSPVQNQPQHF.

The CDR3 DNA is TGTGCCAGCAGGGAGAGTGTGAGCAAATCCTACGAGCAGTACTTC. Its protein product is CASRESVSKSYEQYF. This rearrangement joins TRBV2 to TRBJ2-7; D gene uncertain. With 6 bases removed from V and 1 base from J, the gap between germline ends came to 16 bases. The germline CDR1 and CDR2 sequences are SNHLY and FYNNEI. This CDR3 region has 15 residues.

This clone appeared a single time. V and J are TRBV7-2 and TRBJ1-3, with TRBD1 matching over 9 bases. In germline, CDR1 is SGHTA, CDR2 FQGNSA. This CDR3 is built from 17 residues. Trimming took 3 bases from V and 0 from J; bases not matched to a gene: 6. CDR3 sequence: CASSLIQGASSGNTIYF. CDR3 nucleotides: TGTGCCAGCAGCTTGATACAGGGGGCGAGCTCTGGAAACACCATATATTTT. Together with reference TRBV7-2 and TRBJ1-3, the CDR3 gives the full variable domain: GAGVSQSPSNKVTEKGKDVELRCDPISGHTALYWYRQSLGQGLEFLIYFQGNSAPDKSGLPSDRFSAERTGGSVSTLTIQRTQQEDSAVYLCASSLIQGASSGNTIYFGEGSWLTVV.

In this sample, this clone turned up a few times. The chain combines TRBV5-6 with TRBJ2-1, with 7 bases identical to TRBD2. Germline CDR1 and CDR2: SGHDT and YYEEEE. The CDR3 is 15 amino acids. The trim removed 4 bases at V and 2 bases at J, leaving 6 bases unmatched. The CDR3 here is CASSPSGSPYNEQFF. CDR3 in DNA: TGTGCCAGCAGCCCTAGCGGAAGTCCCTACAATGAGCAGTTCTTC.

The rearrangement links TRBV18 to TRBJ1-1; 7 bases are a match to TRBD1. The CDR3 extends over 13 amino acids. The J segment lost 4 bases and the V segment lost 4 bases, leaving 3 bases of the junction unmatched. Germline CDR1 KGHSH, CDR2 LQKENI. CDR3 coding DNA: TGTGCCAGCTCACGACAGGGTAGCACTGAAGCTTTCTTT. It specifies CASSRQGSTEAFF.

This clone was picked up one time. In nucleotides, the CDR3 is TGTGCCAGCAGCCTCATGGCGGCAGGGTCTGTTTCGGATGGCTACACCTTC. This codes for CASSLMAAGSVSDGYTF. The chain combines TRBV7-9 with TRBJ1-2, with a possible D match to TRBD1 (5 bases). The CDR3 is made up of 17 amino acids. Deletions cut 5 bases from V and 6 bases from J, with 25 bases between. CDR1 is SEHNR, CDR2 FQNEAQ, per germline (reference sequence).

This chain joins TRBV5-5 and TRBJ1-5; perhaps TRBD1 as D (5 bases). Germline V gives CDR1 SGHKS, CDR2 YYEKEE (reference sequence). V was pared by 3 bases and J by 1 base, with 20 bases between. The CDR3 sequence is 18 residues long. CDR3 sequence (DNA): TGTGCCAGCAGCTCGGGACTGGCGATCGGGCGGAGCAATCAGCCCCAGCATTTT. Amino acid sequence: CASSSGLAIGRSNQPQHF. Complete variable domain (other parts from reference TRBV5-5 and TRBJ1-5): DAGVTQSPTHLIKTRGQQVTLRCSPISGHKSVSWYQQVLGQGPQFIFQYYEKEERGRGNFPDRFSARQFPNYSSELNVNALLLGDSALYLCASSSGLAIGRSNQPQHFGDGTRLSIL.

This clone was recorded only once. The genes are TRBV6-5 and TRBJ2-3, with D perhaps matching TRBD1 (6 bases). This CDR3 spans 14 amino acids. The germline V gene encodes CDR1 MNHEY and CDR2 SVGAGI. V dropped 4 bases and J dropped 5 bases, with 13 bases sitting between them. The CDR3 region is CASSSTGRGDTQYF. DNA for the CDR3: TGTGCCAGCAGTTCGACAGGCCGGGGAGATACGCAGTATTTT.

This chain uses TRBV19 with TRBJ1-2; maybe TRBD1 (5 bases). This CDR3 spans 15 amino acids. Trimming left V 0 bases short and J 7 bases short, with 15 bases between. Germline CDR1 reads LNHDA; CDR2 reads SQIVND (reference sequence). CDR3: CASSIDLQGLGGYTF. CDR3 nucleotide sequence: TGTGCCAGTAGTATAGACCTCCAGGGCTTGGGTGGCTACACCTTC.

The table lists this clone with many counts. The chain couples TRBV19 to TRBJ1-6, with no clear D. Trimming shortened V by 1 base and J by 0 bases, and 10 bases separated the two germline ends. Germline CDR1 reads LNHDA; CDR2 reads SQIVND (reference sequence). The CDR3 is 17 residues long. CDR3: CASSIGDTSSYNSPLHF. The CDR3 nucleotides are TGTGCCAGTAGTATAGGGGATACTAGCTCCTATAATTCACCCCTCCACTTT.

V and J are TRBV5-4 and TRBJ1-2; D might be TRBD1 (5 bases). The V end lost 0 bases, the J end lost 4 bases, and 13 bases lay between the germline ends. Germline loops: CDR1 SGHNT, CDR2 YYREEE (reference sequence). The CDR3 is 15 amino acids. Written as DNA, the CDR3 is TGTGCCAGCAGCTTGGATTTGAGGCAGGGCTATGGCTACACCTTC. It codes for CASSLDLRQGYGYTF.

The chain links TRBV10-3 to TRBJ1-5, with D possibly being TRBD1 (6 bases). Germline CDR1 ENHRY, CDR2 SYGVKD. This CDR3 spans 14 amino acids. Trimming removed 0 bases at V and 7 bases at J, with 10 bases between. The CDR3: CAISESGGGQPQHF. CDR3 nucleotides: TGTGCCATCAGTGAGTCTGGGGGCGGACAGCCCCAGCATTTT.

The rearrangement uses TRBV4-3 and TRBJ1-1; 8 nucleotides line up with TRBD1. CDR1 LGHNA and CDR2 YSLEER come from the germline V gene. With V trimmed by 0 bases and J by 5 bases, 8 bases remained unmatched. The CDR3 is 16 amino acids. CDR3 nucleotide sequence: TGCGCCAGCAGCCAAGATCCTCCCAGGGGGCTTACTGAAGCTTTCTTT. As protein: CASSQDPPRGLTEAFF.

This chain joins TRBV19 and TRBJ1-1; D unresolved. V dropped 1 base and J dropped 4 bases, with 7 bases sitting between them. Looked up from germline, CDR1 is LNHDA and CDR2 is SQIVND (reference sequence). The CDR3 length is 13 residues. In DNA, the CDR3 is TGTGCCAGTAGTATAGCCGGTTCCACTGAAGCTTTCTTT. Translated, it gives CASSIAGSTEAFF.

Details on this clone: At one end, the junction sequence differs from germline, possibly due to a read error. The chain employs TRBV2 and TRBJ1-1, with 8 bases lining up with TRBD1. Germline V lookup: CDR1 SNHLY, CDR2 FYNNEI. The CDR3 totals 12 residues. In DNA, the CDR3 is TGTGCCAGCAGTGGGGACAGGACTGGAGCTTTCTTT. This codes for CASSGDRTGAFF. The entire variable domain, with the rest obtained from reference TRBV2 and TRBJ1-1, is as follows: EPEVTQTPSHQVTQMGQEVILRCVPISNHLYFYWYRQILGQKVEFLVSFYNNEISEKSEIFDDQFSVERPDGSNFTLKIRSTKLEDSAMYFCASSGDRTGAFFGQGTRLTVV.

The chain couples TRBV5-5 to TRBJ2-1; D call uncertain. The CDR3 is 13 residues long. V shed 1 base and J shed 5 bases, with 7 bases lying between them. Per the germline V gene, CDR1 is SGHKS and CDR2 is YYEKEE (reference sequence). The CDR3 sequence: CASSLRQDNEQFF. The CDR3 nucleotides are TGTGCCAGCAGCTTGCGTCAGGACAATGAGCAGTTCTTC.

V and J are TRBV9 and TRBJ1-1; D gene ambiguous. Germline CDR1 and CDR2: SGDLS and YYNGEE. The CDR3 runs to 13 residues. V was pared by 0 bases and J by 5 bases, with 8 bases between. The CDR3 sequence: CASSVAPGTEAFF. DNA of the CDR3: TGTGCCAGCAGCGTAGCTCCGGGTACTGAAGCTTTCTTT.

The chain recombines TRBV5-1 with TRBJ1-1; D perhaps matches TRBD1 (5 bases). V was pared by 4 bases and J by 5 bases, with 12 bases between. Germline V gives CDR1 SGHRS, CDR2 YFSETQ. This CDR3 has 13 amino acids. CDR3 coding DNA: TGCGCCAGCAGCGCAGGGACTGGGACTGAAGCTTTCTTT. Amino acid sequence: CASSAGTGTEAFF.

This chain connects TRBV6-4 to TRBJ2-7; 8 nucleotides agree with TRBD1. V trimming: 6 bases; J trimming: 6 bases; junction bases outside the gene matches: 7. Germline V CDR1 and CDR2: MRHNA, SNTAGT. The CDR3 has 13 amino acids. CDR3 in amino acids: CASRWTGYCEQYF. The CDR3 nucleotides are TGTGCCAGCAGATGGACAGGGTACTGCGAGCAGTACTTC.

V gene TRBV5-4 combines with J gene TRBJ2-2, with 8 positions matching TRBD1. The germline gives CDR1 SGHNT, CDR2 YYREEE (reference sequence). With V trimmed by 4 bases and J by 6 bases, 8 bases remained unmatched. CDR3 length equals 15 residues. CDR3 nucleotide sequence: TGTGCCAGCAGCCCGGGACAGGATATACCCGGGGAGCTGTTTTTT. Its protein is CASSPGQDIPGELFF.

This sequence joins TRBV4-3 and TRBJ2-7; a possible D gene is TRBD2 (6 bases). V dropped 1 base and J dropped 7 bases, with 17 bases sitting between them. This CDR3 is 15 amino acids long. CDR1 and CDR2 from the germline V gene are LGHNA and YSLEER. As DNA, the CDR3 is TGCGCCAGCAGCCAAGGGAGGGACGGCACGGGGGAGCAGTACTTC. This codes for CASSQGRDGTGEQYF.

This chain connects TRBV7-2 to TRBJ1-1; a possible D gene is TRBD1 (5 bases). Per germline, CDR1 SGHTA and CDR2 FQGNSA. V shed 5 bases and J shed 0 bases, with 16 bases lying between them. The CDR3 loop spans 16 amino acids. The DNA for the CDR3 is TGTGCCAGCAGCGTACAGAACAGGCGGATGAACACTGAAGCTTTCTTT. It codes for CASSVQNRRMNTEAFF. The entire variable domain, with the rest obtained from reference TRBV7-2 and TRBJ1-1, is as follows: GAGVSQSPSNKVTEKGKDVELRCDPISGHTALYWYRQSLGQGLEFLIYFQGNSAPDKSGLPSDRFSAERTGGSVSTLTIQRTQQEDSAVYLCASSVQNRRMNTEAFFGQGTRLTVV.

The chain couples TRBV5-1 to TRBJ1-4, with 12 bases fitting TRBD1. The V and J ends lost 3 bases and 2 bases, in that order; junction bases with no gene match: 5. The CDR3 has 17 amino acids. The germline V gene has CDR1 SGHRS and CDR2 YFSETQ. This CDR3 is CASSSLGTGGTNEKLFF. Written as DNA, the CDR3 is TGCGCCAGCAGCTCGCTGGGGACAGGGGGCACTAATGAAAAACTGTTTTTT.